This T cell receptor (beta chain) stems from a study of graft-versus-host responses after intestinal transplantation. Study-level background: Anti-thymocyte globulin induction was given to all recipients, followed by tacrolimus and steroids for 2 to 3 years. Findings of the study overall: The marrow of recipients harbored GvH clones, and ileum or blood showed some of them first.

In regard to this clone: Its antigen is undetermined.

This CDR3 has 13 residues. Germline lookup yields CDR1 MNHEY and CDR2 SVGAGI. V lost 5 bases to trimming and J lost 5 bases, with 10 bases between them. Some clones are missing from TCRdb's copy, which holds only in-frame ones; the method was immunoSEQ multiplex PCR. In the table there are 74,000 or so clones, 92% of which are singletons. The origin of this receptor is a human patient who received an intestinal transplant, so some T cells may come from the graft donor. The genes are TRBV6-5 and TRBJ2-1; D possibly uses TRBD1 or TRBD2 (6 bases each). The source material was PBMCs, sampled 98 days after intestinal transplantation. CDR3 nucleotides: TGTGCCAGCAGTCCGGGGGCTGACAATGAGCAGTTCTTC. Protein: CASSPGADNEQFF.